The clone carrying this T cell receptor beta chain has a single count. Its antigen is not known. The sample belongs to a study of T cell responses to AZD1222 COVID-19 vaccine. Turning to the study itself: Doses given second, at about 4 or about 12 weeks, were pooled.

The CDR3 covers 18 residues. CDR1 and CDR2 (germline): MNHNS, SASEGT. Trimming took off 0 bases at V and 0 bases at J, with 15 bases between the two ends. The study, taken as a whole, reports: Nearly half of spike-specific TCRs reportedly go after variant regions that carry no mutations. Vaccine-associated CD4 TCRs spanned spike, dominant at 160-218 and 743-854. There were repertoire samples only from the period after the peak T cell response.

Some clones are missing from TCRdb's copy, which holds only in-frame ones; the method was immunoSEQ multiplex PCR. The sample yields under 200,000 clones, 85% to 95% seen once. The chain couples TRBV6-1 to TRBJ1-5; D is undetermined. The sequencing here drew on peripheral blood, taken on day 0 of AZD1222 vaccination. The receptor was isolated from an adult in good health. CDR3 loop: CASSEALRAGISNQPQHF. The CDR3 nucleotides read TGTGCCAGCAGTGAAGCGCTTCGGGCTGGGATTAGCAATCAGCCCCAGCATTTT.